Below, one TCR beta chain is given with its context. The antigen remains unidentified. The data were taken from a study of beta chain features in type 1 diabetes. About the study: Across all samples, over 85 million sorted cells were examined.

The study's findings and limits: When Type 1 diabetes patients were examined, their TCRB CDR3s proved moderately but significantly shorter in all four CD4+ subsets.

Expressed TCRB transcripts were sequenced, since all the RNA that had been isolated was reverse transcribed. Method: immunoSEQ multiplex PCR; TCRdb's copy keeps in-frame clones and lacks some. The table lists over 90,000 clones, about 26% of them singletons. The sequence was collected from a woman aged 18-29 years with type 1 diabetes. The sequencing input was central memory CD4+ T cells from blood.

CDR3 bases: TGTGCCAGTAGTTATGCGGGGCACGGTAATCAGCCCCAGCATTTT. This translates into CASSYAGHGNQPQHF. The rearrangement joins TRBV19 to TRBJ1-5, with D tentatively TRBD1 (5 bases). V was shortened by 5 bases and J by 4 bases, with 15 bases between the two germline ends. CDR1 is LNHDA and CDR2 is SQIVND in the germline V gene (reference sequence). CDR3 length equals 15 residues. Drawing the rest from reference TRBV19 and TRBJ1-5, the complete variable domain is DGGITQSPKYLFRKEGQNVTLSCEQNLNHDAMYWYRQDPGQGLRLIYYSQIVNDFQKGDIAEGYSVSREKKESFPLTVTSAQKNPTAFYLCASSYAGHGNQPQHFGDGTRLSIL.